A single sample gave rise to the 18 T cell receptor beta chains below, sequenced in a study of control samples from healthy donors and cancer patients. Measured with immunoSEQ multiplex PCR; TCRdb has only the in-frame clones, and not every one. The data contain approximately 100,000 clones, approximately 81% of them singletons. Input material: blood. The origin of the receptors is a woman in her thirties or forties in good health.

The gene calls are TRBV7-9 and TRBJ1-4; possibly TRBD1 for D (5 bases). Deletions cut 4 bases from V and 5 bases from J, with 14 bases between. This CDR3 comprises 15 residues. Germline V gene lookup returns CDR1 SEHNR and CDR2 FQNEAQ (reference sequence). The CDR3 nucleotides are TGTGCCAGCAGCTCACCGGGACCCGAGAATGAAAAACTGTTTTTT. Its protein is CASSSPGPENEKLFF.

J is TRBJ2-1 and V is TRBV28; D gene unclear. CDR1 is MDHEN, CDR2 SYDVKM, per germline. The V and J ends lost 5 bases and 6 bases respectively, with 11 bases between them. The CDR3 is 13 residues long. The CDR3 DNA reads TGTGCCAGCAGTAGCATAGGTGGCAATGAGCAGTTCTTC. This translates into CASSSIGGNEQFF.

Only one count was recorded for this clone. The V gene is TRBV7-9, the J gene TRBJ2-3, with 9 positions matching TRBD2. The germline V gene has CDR1 SEHNR and CDR2 FQNEAQ (reference sequence). V dropped 5 bases and J dropped 0; count of bases not matched to a gene: 6. There are 16 residues in the CDR3. The CDR3 region has the DNA TGTGCCAGCAGCCGTAGCGGGGGCGAAAGCACAGATACGCAGTATTTT. Encoded protein: CASSRSGGESTDTQYF.

The chain recombines TRBV19 with TRBJ1-5, with 8 bases matching TRBD1. The CDR3 has 15 amino acids. The germline V gene has CDR1 LNHDA and CDR2 SQIVND (reference sequence). V was pared by 6 bases and J by 2 bases, with 6 bases of the junction left unmatched. This CDR3 is CASRAGGSRNQPQHF. The CDR3 nucleotides are TGTGCCAGTAGGGCAGGGGGCAGCCGCAATCAGCCCCAGCATTTT. The full variable domain, in which reference TRBV19 and TRBJ1-5 provide the parts outside the CDR3, is DGGITQSPKYLFRKEGQNVTLSCEQNLNHDAMYWYRQDPGQGLRLIYYSQIVNDFQKGDIAEGYSVSREKKESFPLTVTSAQKNPTAFYLCASRAGGSRNQPQHFGDGTRLSIL.

This sequence joins TRBV4-3 and TRBJ2-1; D possibly matches TRBD1 or TRBD2 (5 bases each). Germline CDR1 LGHNA, CDR2 YSLEER. V was shortened by 0 bases and J by 10 bases, with 10 bases between the two germline ends. The CDR3 sequence is 13 residues long. The CDR3 here is CASSQDFGAEQFF. Here the CDR3 DNA reads TGCGCCAGCAGCCAAGATTTCGGGGCCGAGCAGTTCTTC.

This chain connects TRBV2 to TRBJ1-5; D perhaps matches TRBD1 (5 bases). There are 12 residues in the CDR3. CDR1 and CDR2 (germline): SNHLY, FYNNEI. V lost 7 bases, J lost 2 bases, and 6 bases lay in between. The CDR3 reads CASTRGNQPQHF. Here the CDR3 DNA reads TGTGCCAGCACCAGGGGCAATCAGCCCCAGCATTTT.

The rearrangement uses TRBV7-6 and TRBJ1-4; 11 bases line up with TRBD1. CDR3 size: 16 residues. Germline CDR1 and CDR2: SGHVS and FNYEAQ. V trimming: 4 bases; J trimming: 5 bases; junction bases outside the gene matches: 6. The CDR3 protein is CASSSGTGGSNEKLFF. The CDR3, as DNA: TGTGCCAGCAGCTCCGGGACAGGGGGTTCCAATGAAAAACTGTTTTTT.

This chain joins TRBV30 and TRBJ2-7; 9 bases fit TRBD1. Germline V CDR1 and CDR2: GTSNPN, SVGIG (reference sequence). Losses at the gene ends were 1 base for V and 2 bases for J; bases not matched to a gene: 6. CDR3 length equals 15 residues. CDR3 residues: CAWSGLDRGAYEQYF. CDR3 DNA: TGTGCCTGGAGTGGCCTGGACAGGGGAGCCTACGAGCAGTACTTC.

The CDR3 bases are TGTGCCACCTTGGACAGGGGGCGGATGAACACTGAAGCTTTCTTT. It codes for CATLDRGRMNTEAFF. The V call is TRBV10-3, the J call TRBJ1-1; 11 bases match TRBD1. Germline assignment: CDR1 ENHRY and CDR2 SYGVKD. The CDR3 covers 15 residues. Losses at the gene ends were 10 bases for V and 0 bases for J; bases not matched to a gene: 7.

V gene TRBV13 combines with J gene TRBJ1-2; D perhaps matches TRBD1 (6 bases). The germline V gene has CDR1 PRHDT and CDR2 FYEKMQ (reference sequence). The CDR3 length is 13 residues. V dropped 2 bases and J dropped 6 bases, with 10 bases sitting between them. The CDR3 bases are TGTGCCAGCAGCTTACCAGGGGATCATGGCTACACCTTC. This sequence encodes CASSLPGDHGYTF.

The chain employs TRBV10-3 and TRBJ2-7; the match to TRBD1 covers 8 bases. There are 11 residues in the CDR3. Germline loops: CDR1 ENHRY, CDR2 SYGVKD. The V and J ends lost 10 bases and 5 bases, in that order; junction bases with no gene match: 4. The CDR3 region has the DNA TGTGCCACCGAGGACAGGGACGAGCAGTACTTC. As protein: CATEDRDEQYF.

The chain uses TRBV24-1 and TRBJ1-1; 7 bases line up with TRBD1. V lost 3 bases, J lost 11 bases, and 8 bases stayed unmatched. CDR3 length: 13 amino acids. Germline lookup yields CDR1 KGHDR and CDR2 SFDVKD. DNA for the CDR3: TGTGCCACCAGTGATGGGACAGTTGAAGTGGCTTTCTTT. Translated, it gives CATSDGTVEVAFF.

This chain uses TRBV9 with TRBJ2-7; possibly TRBD2 for D (7 bases). V was pared by 4 bases and J by 2 bases, with 16 bases between. The CDR3 length is 15 residues. CDR1 SGDLS and CDR2 YYNGEE come from the germline V gene. CDR3 nucleotides: TGTGCCAGCAGCCCGGGGGGCCTTGAACCCTACGAGCAGTACTTC. As protein: CASSPGGLEPYEQYF.

V is TRBV20-1 and J is TRBJ2-3, with D perhaps matching TRBD2 (6 bases). Trimming pared 6 bases from V and 12 bases from J, leaving 16 bases between. The CDR3 spans 11 residues. Germline CDR1 and CDR2: DFQATT and SNEGSKA (reference sequence). CDR3 protein: CSAEPRDSQYF. In nucleotides, the CDR3 is TGCAGTGCCGAGCCCCGGGACTCCCAGTATTTT.

This CDR3 is CASRGRSFGYTF. CDR3 DNA: TGTGCCAGCCGGGGGCGATCTTTCGGCTACACCTTC. The V and J genes are TRBV12-3 or TRBV12-4 and TRBJ1-2, with TRBD1 as a possible D gene (6 bases). This CDR3 contains 12 residues. The V end was cut by 8 bases, the J end by 8 bases, with 15 bases between.

This clone was picked up one time. The gene calls are TRBV5-6 and TRBJ2-6; the D is unclear. Germline V gene lookup returns CDR1 SGHDT and CDR2 YYEEEE. The V end lost 4 bases, the J end lost 0 bases, and 14 bases lay between the germline ends. This CDR3 is built from 17 residues. This CDR3 is CASSPRVLNSGANVLTF. In nucleotides, the CDR3 is TGTGCCAGCAGCCCTAGGGTCTTAAACTCTGGGGCCAACGTCCTGACTTTC.

The chain is built from TRBV7-3 and TRBJ2-6; 7 bases match TRBD1. The CDR3 has 16 amino acids. The V gene end was trimmed by 5 bases and the J gene end by 4 bases; junction bases not matched to a gene: 8. CDR1 and CDR2 from the germline V gene are SGHTA and FQGTGA. The CDR3 loop is CASSPDRVSGANVLTF. CDR3 nucleotides: TGTGCCAGCAGCCCAGACAGGGTTTCGGGGGCCAACGTCCTGACTTTC.

The chain joins TRBV7-8 to TRBJ2-7; TRBD1 aligns across 12 bases. The junction had 6 bases not matched to a gene; V was cut back by 5 bases and J by 7 bases. CDR1 and CDR2 (germline): SGHVS, FQNEAQ. This CDR3 comprises 14 residues. Here the CDR3 DNA reads TGTGCCAGCAGCCCGGGACAGGGGGCGGGTGAGCAGTACTTC. Translation: CASSPGQGAGEQYF.